Listed here is a single T cell receptor (beta chain). Patients at the Seattle site were enrolled during active infection and followed longitudinally. The data originate from a study of blood T cell repertoires in COVID-19. Study context: Sites across the United States, Italy and Spain contributed samples from acute and convalescent COVID-19. The cDNA or gDNA used as material had been derived from T cells, B-cell-depleted T cells, or PBMCs.

As originally analysed: For nucleated cells, counts were estimated from reference gene primer amplification. Method: immunoSEQ multiplex PCR; TCRdb's copy keeps in-frame clones and lacks some. The V and J calls and the clone size are those of that table, but D and trimming were determined from the DNA. The sample records roughly 300,000 clones, approximately 90% being singletons. The CDR3 has 20 amino acids. The V gene end was trimmed by 4 bases and the J gene end by 2 bases; junction bases not matched to a gene: 17. The germline gives CDR1 MDHEN, CDR2 SYDVKM. The sequenced material came from peripheral blood. The chain employs TRBV28 and TRBJ2-7, with 13 bases identical to TRBD2. The source of this sequence is a woman aged 25 to 39 with COVID-19, enrolled during active disease. The CDR3 DNA is TGTGCCAGCAGTTCCCTCGACGAAACTAGCGGGAGGGCCGGGGCCTACGAGCAGTACTTC. Encoded protein: CASSSLDETSGRAGAYEQYF.